These 10 T cell receptor beta chains were all obtained from the same sample, sequenced in a study of long-term antiretroviral therapy in people with HIV. Survey-level immunoSEQ v3.0 assays were run. Here immunoSEQ multiplex PCR was the method, and the copy in TCRdb shows in-frame clones only, minus some. The data hold 20,000 to 25,000 clones, with 60% to 80% observed a single time. Sequenced here: unsorted PBMCs, sampled less than 1.8 years before starting antiretroviral therapy. The receptors here all came from a woman aged 35 to 49 with HIV.

This clone showed up just a few times. In DNA, the CDR3 is TGTGCCACCCTGCGTGGGAACACTGAAGCTTTCTTT. Its translation: CATLRGNTEAFF. The rearrangement uses TRBV6-5 and TRBJ1-1; D uncertain. Trimming shortened V by 10 bases and J by 1 base, and 10 bases separated the two germline ends. Germline V gene lookup returns CDR1 MNHEY and CDR2 SVGAGI. The CDR3 loop spans 12 amino acids.

The gene calls are TRBV7-9 and TRBJ2-7; D remains ambiguous. Germline-derived CDR1 and CDR2 are SEHNR and FQNEAQ (reference sequence). V was pared by 5 bases and J by 1 base, with 9 bases between. The CDR3 runs 13 residues. The CDR3 bases are TGTGCCAGCAGCCCGTTGGGGTCCTACGAGCAGTACTTC. Protein product: CASSPLGSYEQYF.

The CDR3 DNA sequence: TGTGCCAGCAGTGGACAGTTTAATGAAAAACTGTTTTTT. This codes for CASSGQFNEKLFF. The chain carries TRBV6-6 and TRBJ1-4; D possibly corresponds to TRBD1 (6 bases). Germline values: CDR1 MNHNY, CDR2 SVGAGI (reference sequence). V lost 5 bases, J lost 4 bases, and 8 bases lay in between. The CDR3 is 13 amino acids.

This clone occurred once. The J gene is TRBJ1-1, the V gene TRBV5-1; maybe TRBD1 (5 bases). The CDR3 consists of 15 residues. The ends were cut back, 0 bases at V and 2 bases at J, with 11 bases in the middle. Germline assignment: CDR1 SGHRS and CDR2 YFSETQ. The CDR3, as DNA: TGCGCCAGCAGCTTGGCCGGGACGCAAAACACTGAAGCTTTCTTT. Residues: CASSLAGTQNTEAFF.

This clone appeared once. The chain is built from TRBV7-2 and TRBJ2-1, with 8 bases matching TRBD1. Unmatched junction bases numbered 12, after V lost 5 bases and J lost 9 bases. The germline CDR1 and CDR2 sequences are SGHTA and FQGNSA. The CDR3 is 15 amino acids. CDR3 coding DNA: TGTGCCAGCAGCGACCGGACAGGGTTGAGGCTTGAGCAGTTCTTC. Its protein product is CASSDRTGLRLEQFF.

CDR3 DNA sequence: TGTGCCAGCAGCCATGTAGCGGGAGGGCCGGGAGAGACCCAGTACTTC. It is translated as CASSHVAGGPGETQYF. The chain joins TRBV5-6 to TRBJ2-5; 11 bases match TRBD2. The V segment lost 4 bases and the J segment 4 bases; nucleotides outside the gene matches: 9. Germline V lookup: CDR1 SGHDT, CDR2 YYEEEE. The CDR3 is made up of 16 amino acids.

The CDR3 is CSVASSARGWGSSSGANVLTF. In DNA, the CDR3 is TGCAGCGTTGCTAGCTCGGCCAGAGGATGGGGTTCCAGCTCTGGGGCCAACGTCCTGACTTTC. The V call is TRBV29-1, the J call TRBJ2-6; the D gene is possibly TRBD2 (5 bases). The V end lost 4 bases, the J end lost 0 bases, and 28 bases lay between the germline ends. The CDR3 is 21 residues long. The germline CDR1 and CDR2 sequences are SQVTM and ANQGSEA.

The rearrangement links TRBV5-6 to TRBJ2-7; D may match TRBD1 or TRBD2 (5 bases each). The germline V and J ends were trimmed by 7 bases and 0 bases, with 11 bases remaining between them. This CDR3 has 13 residues. Germline values: CDR1 SGHDT, CDR2 YYEEEE. In DNA form, the CDR3 reads TGTGCCAGCGGCCGGGACGGCTCCTACGAGCAGTACTTC. Its protein product is CASGRDGSYEQYF.

The chain has TRBV2 and TRBJ2-7, with a possible D match to TRBD1 (5 bases). Trimming removed 2 bases from V and 3 bases from J, with 14 bases in between. CDR3 length: 15 amino acids. In germline, CDR1 is SNHLY, CDR2 FYNNEI. The CDR3 is CASSEFRQGDYEQYF. In DNA form, the CDR3 reads TGTGCCAGCAGTGAATTCCGGCAGGGCGACTACGAGCAGTACTTC.

This sequence joins TRBV21-1 and TRBJ2-3; the D call of TRBD1 is as the table states it, not checked on the DNA. TRBV21-1 is a known pseudogene. The CDR3 consists of 16 residues. The CDR3 nucleotides read TGTGCCAGCAGCAAAGGTAAGGGGCAGAGCACAGATACGCAGTATTTT. Its protein is CASSKGKGQSTDTQYF.